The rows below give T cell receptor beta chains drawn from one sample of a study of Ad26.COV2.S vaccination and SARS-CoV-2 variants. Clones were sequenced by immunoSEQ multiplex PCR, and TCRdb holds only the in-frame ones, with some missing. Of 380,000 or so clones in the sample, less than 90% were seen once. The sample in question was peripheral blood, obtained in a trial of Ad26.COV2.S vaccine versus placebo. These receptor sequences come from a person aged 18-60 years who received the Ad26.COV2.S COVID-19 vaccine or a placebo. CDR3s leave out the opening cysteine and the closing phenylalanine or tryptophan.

ASSGSSTSSYSQQY	TRBV9	TRBJ2-7
ASRLQGASTEAF	TRBV19	TRBJ1-1
ATSRDRTPGANVLT	TRBV15	TRBJ2-6
ATSRVAVSSGNTIY	TRBV15	TRBJ1-3
ASSSNPNEQF	TRBV3-1/TRBV3-2	TRBJ2-1
AWSGGSGRRKEQY	TRBV30	TRBJ2-7
ASSPPAGGQETQY	TRBV5-1	TRBJ2-5
ASTQGGQDSYGYT	TRBV13	TRBJ1-2
ASSPRGAGGPETQY	TRBV7-9	TRBJ2-5
AMGGAAGELF	TRBV28	TRBJ2-2
ASSSRVMGEQY	TRBV6-2/TRBV6-3	TRBJ2-7
ASSRYGETNEKLF	TRBV5-1	TRBJ1-4
ASSSAEGDWNYGYT	TRBV5-6	TRBJ1-2
ASSWGVEQF	TRBV27	TRBJ2-1
ASSYSQGSYNEQF	TRBV6-5	TRBJ2-1
ASSIAGTVNTGELF	TRBV7-8	TRBJ2-2
SVVGTINEQY	TRBV29-1	TRBJ2-7
ASSSTGSDYGYT	TRBV7-9	TRBJ1-2
ASSMLRGPPSGGNTGELF	TRBV19	TRBJ2-2
SVEDRRTRGSGEQF	TRBV29-1	TRBJ2-1
ASSYRETEKAKNIQY	TRBV6-2/TRBV6-3	TRBJ2-4
ASSRGGRTDTQY	TRBV5-1	TRBJ2-3
ASSSAKDTFNEQF	TRBV7-3	TRBJ2-1
ASSGASYHYEQY	TRBV28	TRBJ2-7
ASSRWTGTVYEQY	TRBV6-5	TRBJ2-7
ASQSSSYEQY	TRBV12-3/TRBV12-4	TRBJ2-7
ASSLIREQF	TRBV5-4	TRBJ2-1
ASSLTSKQGRGFYEQY	TRBV7-3	TRBJ2-7
ASSIGRFGLAGDTDTQY	TRBV6-2/TRBV6-3	TRBJ2-3
ASSLRPGTGSYEQY	TRBV7-2	TRBJ2-7
ASSQDRRYGYT	TRBV4-3	TRBJ1-2
ASSLLGGEATGELF	TRBV5-5	TRBJ2-2
ASSESGRSNTEAF	TRBV28	TRBJ1-1
ASSYSLSSTNEKLF	TRBV7-9	TRBJ1-4
ASSQILGQGVTGELF	TRBV4-1	TRBJ2-2
ATRGESYEQY	TRBV15	TRBJ2-7
ATSQVNTGELF	TRBV15	TRBJ2-2
ASSPGPGQGQTDTQY	TRBV27	TRBJ2-3
AISHPGAGTYEQY	TRBV10-3	TRBJ2-7
ASSSGGQGSYQPQH	TRBV25-1	TRBJ1-5
ASRQGSGANVLT	TRBV19	TRBJ2-6
AIGGNTGELF	TRBV10-3	TRBJ2-2
ASRPPGLAENTGELF	TRBV7-3	TRBJ2-2
ASSLSGGDYGYT	TRBV5-1	TRBJ1-2
ASIARTGGRGDTQY	TRBV19	TRBJ2-3
ASSGQKSATNEKLF	TRBV28	TRBJ1-4
ASSSRRTGEGYT	TRBV6-2/TRBV6-3	TRBJ1-2
ASSFSGRASDTQY	TRBV6-2/TRBV6-3	TRBJ2-3
AISESTGSYQETQY	TRBV10-3	TRBJ2-5
ASSAQIRDRLEANYGYT	TRBV11-2	TRBJ1-2
ASSAIDRAGNTIY	TRBV25-1	TRBJ1-3
ASNYGSNSGNTIY	TRBV6-5	TRBJ1-3